Following are 8 T cell receptor beta chains from one sample sequenced in a study of blood T cell repertoires in COVID-19. Sequenced by immunoSEQ multiplex PCR; TCRdb stores in-frame clones only, minus some. In the table there are about 200,000 clones, around 86% of which are singletons. The sample was peripheral blood. The receptors here all came from a man in his sixties with acute or convalescent COVID-19.

The CDR3 DNA reads TGTGCCAGCAGGAGGGGGGGATCACCCCTCCACTTT. It yields the protein CASRRGGSPLHF. The rearrangement uses TRBV6-5 and TRBJ1-6, with D tentatively TRBD1 (6 bases). The CDR3 length is 12 residues. CDR1 and CDR2 from the germline V gene are MNHEY and SVGAGI. Trimming stripped 6 bases from V and 10 bases from J, with 10 bases between.

The V call is TRBV3-1 (or the pseudogene TRBV3-2), the J call TRBJ2-3; TRBD2 aligns across 9 bases. CDR3 size: 17 residues. The ends lost 1 base at V and 2 bases at J; junction bases unmatched: 7. CDR1 is LGHDT and CDR2 is YNNKEL in the germline V gene (reference sequence). CDR3 sequence: CASSQGVAGALTDTQYF. CDR3 coding DNA: TGTGCCAGCAGCCAAGGGGTAGCGGGGGCTCTCACAGATACGCAGTATTTT.

The V gene is TRBV12-3 or TRBV12-4, the J gene TRBJ2-1; 9 positions agree with TRBD2. The trim removed 7 bases at V and 12 bases at J, leaving 7 bases unmatched. This CDR3 has 12 amino acids. In nucleotides, the CDR3 is TGTGCCAGCACCGCCCCTAGCGGGGTGCAGTTCTTC. It specifies CASTAPSGVQFF.

V and J are TRBV2 and TRBJ2-7; D gene uncertain. Germline CDR1 is SNHLY and CDR2 is FYNNEI. The CDR3 consists of 12 residues. V lost 1 base, J lost 3 bases, and 4 bases lay in between. The CDR3 protein is CASSEGSYEQYF. In DNA form, the CDR3 reads TGTGCCAGCAGTGAAGGCAGCTACGAGCAGTACTTC.

The chain joins TRBV10-3 to TRBJ2-3, with 12 nucleotides matching TRBD2. There are 17 residues in the CDR3. V lost 0 bases to trimming and J lost 3 bases; unmatched junction nucleotides: 4. From germline, CDR1 is ENHRY and CDR2 SYGVKD. This CDR3 reads CAISESTSGGRTDTQYF. The CDR3 nucleotides are TGTGCCATCAGTGAGTCGACTAGCGGGGGTCGGACAGATACGCAGTATTTT.

This chain links TRBV7-8 with TRBJ1-2, with D perhaps matching TRBD1 (6 bases). Germline CDR1 and CDR2: SGHVS and FQNEAQ. Trimming took off 5 bases at V and 0 bases at J, with 16 bases between the two ends. This CDR3 spans 16 amino acids. The CDR3 loop reads CASSPQGKSANYGYTF. The CDR3 bases are TGTGCCAGCAGCCCCCAGGGGAAGAGCGCTAACTATGGCTACACCTTC.

The rearrangement links TRBV19 to TRBJ1-4; 9 nucleotides line up with TRBD1. V trimming: 9 bases; J trimming: 9 bases; junction bases outside the gene matches: 14. CDR3 length equals 15 residues. Germline lookup yields CDR1 LNHDA and CDR2 SQIVND (reference sequence). The CDR3 DNA reads TGTGCCAGCTGCAACCCGGGACAGGGATTTAAAAAACTGTTTTTT. It codes for CASCNPGQGFKKLFF.

The rearrangement links TRBV15 to TRBJ2-7; 7 positions agree with TRBD1. V dropped 4 bases and J dropped 3; count of bases not matched to a gene: 6. Per the germline V gene, CDR1 is LNHNV and CDR2 is YYDKDF (reference sequence). This CDR3 region has 14 residues. CDR3: CATSTRQGIYEQYF. For the CDR3, the DNA is TGTGCCACCAGCACCCGACAGGGAATCTACGAGCAGTACTTC.